The 29 T cell receptor beta chains presented below share a single source sample, sequenced in a study of Graves' ophthalmopathy and Graves' hyperthyroidism (dated by TCRdb to 2017 to 2018). These reads were obtained on an Illumina HiSeq 2000. For repertoire sequencing, TCR beta CDR3 regions were amplified from RNA transcripts. The first round of RT-PCR was done with HTBI primers and the Qiagen OneStep RT-PCR kit, and was followed by a second round of multiplex PCR, then size selection and purification. TCRdb reprocessing: public reads trimmed at Q25 with fastp, clones called with MiXCR, in-frame beta chains kept. Each record represents a unique CDR3 protein, reported with the most common genes and DNA among its rows. The sample yields about 500,000 distinct CDR3 sequences; 13% to 15% were counted once. The leading ten clones occupy roughly 10% of the sample. The sample taken for sequencing was blood. Receptors originate from a woman in her 30s with Graves' ophthalmopathy. Donor details come from another sample of the same person, matched by shared clones.

This clonotype was detected many times. J is TRBJ1-1 and V is TRBV28; no clear D. From germline, CDR1 is MDHEN and CDR2 SYDVKM. This CDR3 comprises 13 residues. V dropped 3 bases and J dropped 1 base, with 6 bases sitting between them. The CDR3, as DNA: TGTGCCAGCAGTTTGTTAAAGAACACTGAAGCTTTCTTT. This encodes CASSLLKNTEAFF.

This clonotype was detected many times. The chain recombines TRBV6-8 with TRBJ2-7, with D possibly matching TRBD1 (7 bases). Germline CDR1 MNHGY, CDR2 SAAAGT. The CDR3 is made up of 14 amino acids. V gave up 7 bases and J gave up 2 bases, with 15 bases separating them. CDR3 coding DNA: TGTGCCAGCATCGGGAGACAGGGTACCTACGAGCAGTACTTC. Amino acid sequence: CASIGRQGTYEQYF.

The J gene is TRBJ1-1, the V gene TRBV9; D gene unclear. Trimming pared 5 bases from V and 6 bases from J, leaving 8 bases between. Germline V gives CDR1 SGDLS, CDR2 YYNGEE. This CDR3 has 11 amino acids. The CDR3 reads CASRDFAEAFF. In DNA, the CDR3 is TGTGCCAGCAGGGACTTCGCTGAAGCTTTCTTT. Based on the CDR3 plus reference TRBV9 and TRBJ1-1, the full variable domain is DSGVTQTPKHLITATGQRVTLRCSPRSGDLSVYWYQQSLDQGLQFLIQYYNGEERAKGNILERFSAQQFPDLHSELNLSSLELGDSALYFCASRDFAEAFFGQGTRLTVV.

This chain uses TRBV5-4 with TRBJ2-2, with 12 bases fitting TRBD2. V trimming: 0 bases; J trimming: 5 bases; junction bases outside the gene matches: 8. This CDR3 comprises 18 residues. The germline CDR1 and CDR2 sequences are SGHNT and YYREEE (reference sequence). The CDR3 bases are TGTGCCAGCAGCTTGGCGACCGGGACTAGCGGGTCAACCGGGGAGCTGTTTTTT. Residues: CASSLATGTSGSTGELFF.

This clonotype was seen at least ten times. The chain links TRBV4-1 to TRBJ2-5; 15 bases map to TRBD2. CDR1 MGHRA and CDR2 YSYEKL come from the germline V gene. J lost 5 bases, V lost 2 bases, and 3 bases had no gene match. The CDR3 contains 16 residues. The CDR3 DNA is TGCGCCAGCAGCCAAAGGACTAGCGGGAGGGTTGAGACCCAGTACTTC. It yields the protein CASSQRTSGRVETQYF.

With respect to this clonotype: One end of the junction does not line up with germline, which may come from a read error. The genes are TRBV29-1 and TRBJ2-5; possibly TRBD1 for D (5 bases). CDR1 and CDR2 from the germline V gene are SQVTM and ANQGSEA. CDR3 length: 12 residues. CDR3 in amino acids: CSARTIQESQYF. CDR3 in DNA: TGCAGCGCCCGGACAATTCAAGAGTCCCAGTACTTC.

This clonotype occurred many times. The genes are TRBV12-3 or TRBV12-4 and TRBJ1-2; D gene unclear. V lost 10 bases and J lost 2, with 8 bases in between. CDR3 length: 11 amino acids. CDR3 region: CAISYNYGYTF. The CDR3 DNA reads TGTGCCATTTCGTACAACTATGGCTACACCTTC.

In this sample, this clonotype turned up many times. The V call is TRBV28, the J call TRBJ1-1, with a possible D match to TRBD1 (6 bases). Trimming pared 5 bases from V and 6 bases from J, leaving 16 bases between. CDR3 size: 14 residues. CDR1 MDHEN and CDR2 SYDVKM come from the germline V gene. The CDR3 is CASSVVGAFAEAFF. The CDR3, as DNA: TGTGCCAGCAGTGTCGTGGGGGCGTTCGCTGAAGCTTTCTTT.

This clonotype showed up many times. The V gene is TRBV28, the J gene TRBJ2-7, with TRBD2 as a possible D gene (7 bases). The CDR3 is 14 residues long. Deletions cut 6 bases from V and 0 bases from J, with 12 bases between. Germline V CDR1 and CDR2: MDHEN, SYDVKM. In DNA form, the CDR3 reads TGTGCCAGCAGGGGAGGGGGTAGCTCCTACGAGCAGTACTTC. This translates into CASRGGGSSYEQYF.

The chain combines TRBV6-1 with TRBJ2-7; the D is unclear. With 6 bases removed from V and 3 bases from J, the gap between germline ends came to 15 bases. This CDR3 comprises 14 residues. From germline, CDR1 is MNHNS and CDR2 SASEGT. The CDR3 DNA reads as TGTGCCAGCAGCGTTTCCGACCTCCTCTACGAGCAGTACTTC. As protein: CASSVSDLLYEQYF.

This clonotype was found many times. J is TRBJ2-5 and V is TRBV20-1; TRBD2 matches 9 bases. Germline CDR1 DFQATT, CDR2 SNEGSKA (reference sequence). The V segment lost 2 bases and the J segment 2 bases; nucleotides outside the gene matches: 9. The CDR3 is 16 amino acids. Here the CDR3 DNA reads TGCAGTGCTAGAAGAAGGAGCGGGGGGCCTCAAGAGACCCAGTACTTC. Translated: CSARRRSGGPQETQYF.

This clonotype was seen repeatedly, ten times or more. The genes are TRBV6-5 and TRBJ2-5; a weak D match, TRBD2 (5 bases). The CDR3 consists of 14 residues. Trimming cost V 0 bases and J 4 bases, with 9 bases left between them. Germline CDR1 reads MNHEY; CDR2 reads SVGAGI. The CDR3 DNA reads as TGTGCCAGCAGTTACTCGACCGGAGGAGAGACCCAGTACTTC. It is translated as CASSYSTGGETQYF.

This clonotype has more than one count but fewer than ten. The chain links TRBV6-1 to TRBJ2-7; 9 bases agree with TRBD2. J gave up 3 bases and V 6 bases, and 9 bases lay outside the gene matches. The CDR3 totals 15 residues. Germline assignment: CDR1 MNHNS and CDR2 SASEGT. CDR3 sequence: CASSSLAGIFYEQYF. CDR3 in DNA: TGTGCCAGCAGCTCACTAGCGGGCATTTTCTACGAGCAGTACTTC.

With regard to this clonotype: The CDR3 carries no conserved terminal phenylalanine or tryptophan, so it likely arises from a read error. No DNA is shown, since the ends of the CDR3 on it are uncertain; the CDR3 is the one TCRdb lists. The V and J genes are TRBV25-1 and TRBJ1-1; TRBD1, the table's D call, was not compared with the DNA. The germline CDR1 and CDR2 sequences are MGHDK and SYGVNS. The CDR3 has 13 amino acids, counting both end residues. The CDR3 is CASAAGDVTEAFA.

This clonotype was observed many times. This CDR3 is CASSREYGNQPQHF. CDR3 in DNA: TGTGCCAGCAGCAGGGAGTATGGCAATCAGCCCCAGCATTTT. The rearrangement joins TRBV27 to TRBJ1-5; maybe TRBD1 (5 bases). This CDR3 contains 14 residues. Trimming removed 6 bases at V and 2 bases at J, with 11 bases between. Germline lookup yields CDR1 MNHEY and CDR2 SMNVEV (reference sequence).

In this sample, this clonotype turned up many times. The chain links TRBV6-1 to TRBJ2-2; D possibly corresponds to TRBD2 (6 bases). Between the trimmed V and J ends, which lost 7 bases and 4 bases, there was a span of 13 bases. Germline V gene lookup returns CDR1 MNHNS and CDR2 SASEGT. There are 14 residues in the CDR3. CDR3 coding DNA: TGTGCCAGCATACGGCGGGAAGGCACCGGGGAGCTGTTTTTT. Protein product: CASIRREGTGELFF.

There are many counts of this clonotype. The rearrangement uses TRBV20-1 and TRBJ2-5, with 9 bases aligning to TRBD2. CDR1 is DFQATT and CDR2 is SNEGSKA in the germline V gene (reference sequence). Trimming took 4 bases from V and 3 from J; bases not matched to a gene: 3. CDR3 length: 13 residues. The CDR3 nucleotides are TGCAGTGCTATTTTAGCGGGAGAAGAGACCCAGTACTTC. Its protein product is CSAILAGEETQYF.

This clonotype was found many times. The chain is built from TRBV27 and TRBJ1-2, with TRBD1 as a possible D gene (5 bases). Per germline, CDR1 MNHEY and CDR2 SMNVEV (reference sequence). The CDR3 has 17 residues. V dropped 0 bases and J dropped 3 bases, with 17 bases sitting between them. The CDR3 DNA sequence: TGTGCCAGCAGTTTATCGAGGCAGGGCATCGCCTACTATGGCTACACCTTC. Translation gives CASSLSRQGIAYYGYTF.

This clonotype was detected many times. The V call is TRBV3-1, the J call TRBJ1-1, with TRBD1 identical over 10 bases. After removal of 0 bases from V and 2 bases from J, the junction contained 9 bases not matched to a gene. The CDR3 runs to 18 residues. The V gene's germline CDR1 is LGHDT and CDR2 YNNKEL (reference sequence). The CDR3 bases are TGTGCCAGCAGCCAAGAAGGGACAGGGGCCGGTAGAAACACTGAAGCTTTCTTT. Protein sequence: CASSQEGTGAGRNTEAFF.

Many counts were recorded for this clonotype. The chain is built from TRBV12-3 or TRBV12-4 and TRBJ2-4, with D perhaps being TRBD1 or TRBD2 (5 bases each). CDR3 length equals 15 residues. V shed 2 bases and J shed 1 base, with 9 bases lying between them. The CDR3 sequence: CASSLQGRAKNIQYF. The CDR3 DNA follows: TGTGCCAGCAGTTTACAGGGACGGGCCAAAAACATTCAGTACTTC.

This clonotype was found many times. The chain carries TRBV29-1 and TRBJ2-7; D may be TRBD1 or TRBD2 (5 bases each). This CDR3 spans 11 amino acids. Trimming took 6 bases from V and 2 from J, leaving 8 bases between them. The germline V gene encodes CDR1 SQVTM and CDR2 ANQGSEA. The CDR3 here is CSVGTTYEQYF. CDR3 bases: TGCAGCGTAGGGACCACCTACGAGCAGTACTTC.

This clonotype was seen ten or more times. V gene TRBV20-1 combines with J gene TRBJ1-5, with unresolved D. V was shortened by 0 bases and J by 2 bases, with 8 bases between the two germline ends. This CDR3 comprises 14 residues. Germline assignment: CDR1 DFQATT and CDR2 SNEGSKA (reference sequence). CDR3 loop: CSARDLEGNQPQHF. Here the CDR3 DNA reads TGCAGTGCTAGAGATCTGGAGGGCAATCAGCCCCAGCATTTT.

CDR3 in DNA: TGTGCCAGCAGTGGAGGGTCTGGAGAGACCCAGTACTTC. It is translated as CASSGGSGETQYF. This chain connects TRBV5-6 to TRBJ2-5; TRBD2 might be the D (6 bases). V lost 5 bases and J 4 bases, leaving 12 bases between the germline ends. The CDR3 is 13 amino acids. From germline, CDR1 is SGHDT and CDR2 YYEEEE.

In its sample, this clonotype was seen many times. This chain links TRBV12-3 or TRBV12-4 with TRBJ2-7, with 7 bases lining up with TRBD1. This CDR3 has 13 residues. J gave up 3 bases and V 6 bases, and 5 bases lay outside the gene matches. The CDR3 loop reads CASSQGEYYEQYF. CDR3 nucleotide sequence: TGTGCCAGCAGCCAGGGGGAGTACTACGAGCAGTACTTC.

This clonotype occurred a few times. V and J are TRBV15 and TRBJ2-5; 14 nucleotides line up with TRBD2. The CDR3 contains 22 residues. Trimming cost V 0 bases and J 1 base; bases outside gene matches: 16. The germline gives CDR1 LNHNV, CDR2 YYDKDF (reference sequence). The CDR3 here is CATSREQPGEGLAGVSQETQYF. The CDR3 DNA reads TGTGCCACCAGCAGAGAGCAGCCCGGAGAGGGACTAGCGGGAGTTAGCCAAGAGACCCAGTACTTC.

There are many counts of this clonotype. The rearrangement links TRBV20-1 to TRBJ2-5; D gene unclear. Germline CDR1 is DFQATT and CDR2 is SNEGSKA (reference sequence). The V end lost 2 bases, the J end lost 5 bases, and 6 bases lay between the germline ends. The CDR3 extends over 11 amino acids. The CDR3 protein is CSARSRETQYF. The CDR3 DNA is TGCAGTGCTAGATCGCGGGAGACCCAGTACTTC.

This clonotype showed up many times. CDR3 protein: CASSGLGKGETQYF. The CDR3 DNA is TGTGCCAGCAGCGGTCTGGGGAAGGGTGAGACCCAGTACTTC. The genes are TRBV11-2 and TRBJ2-5; no firm D call. V lost 5 bases to trimming and J lost 5 bases, with 15 bases between them. Germline CDR1 and CDR2: SGHAT and FQNNGV. The length of the CDR3 is 14 residues.

At least ten counts were recorded for this clonotype. J is TRBJ1-2 and V is TRBV10-3; D might be TRBD1 (5 bases). Trimming cost V 0 bases and J 10 bases, with 18 bases left between them. In germline, CDR1 is ENHRY, CDR2 SYGVKD. The CDR3 runs 15 residues. The CDR3 DNA follows: TGTGCCATCAGTGAGTCCAGGGAGCCTTATGTGGACTACACCTTC. This encodes CAISESREPYVDYTF.

Of note for this clonotype: A read error is possible here, since a much larger clone lies one base away. The missing conserved phenylalanine or tryptophan at the end of this CDR3 makes a read error likely. The chain is built from TRBV6-1 and TRBJ2-2; 12 positions agree with TRBD2. This CDR3 spans 15 amino acids. The V segment lost 4 bases and the J segment 3 bases; nucleotides outside the gene matches: 0. Germline-derived CDR1 and CDR2 are MNHNS and SASEGT. Written as DNA, the CDR3 is TGTGCCAGCAGTGGACTAGCGGGAGACACCGGGGAGCTGTTTTTA. Its translation: CASSGLAGDTGELFL.